This T cell receptor (beta chain) was obtained from a study of OX40 agonist ivuxolimab in advanced cancers. Sequencing was performed with immunoSEQ multiplex PCR; in TCRdb, only in-frame clones are kept and a portion is missing. The sample consists of tens of thousands of clones, around nine tenths of them appearing once. Comment on this clone: The antigen remains unidentified.

General study points: At 0.1 to 3.0 mg/kg and by week 6, clonal expansion occurred in CD4+ and CD8+ blood T cells. In general, CD8+ T cells held more expanded clones than CD4+ did, on average. Partial responders dosed at 0.1-3.0 mg/kg displayed clonal expansion ranking among the lowest.

This TCR was recovered from an adult with an advanced solid tumor such as melanoma, head and neck, liver or kidney cancer. Source: CD4+ or CD8+ T cells sorted from blood, taken in a trial of the OX40 agonist ivuxolimab.

CDR3 sequence: CASSFEARSSPLHF. The CDR3 bases are TGTGCCAGCAGTTTCGAGGCCAGGAGTTCACCCCTCCACTTT. The chain couples TRBV28 to TRBJ1-6; D gene uncertain. Germline loops: CDR1 MDHEN, CDR2 SYDVKM. The CDR3 runs to 14 residues. The V and J ends lost 3 bases and 9 bases respectively, with 12 bases between them.